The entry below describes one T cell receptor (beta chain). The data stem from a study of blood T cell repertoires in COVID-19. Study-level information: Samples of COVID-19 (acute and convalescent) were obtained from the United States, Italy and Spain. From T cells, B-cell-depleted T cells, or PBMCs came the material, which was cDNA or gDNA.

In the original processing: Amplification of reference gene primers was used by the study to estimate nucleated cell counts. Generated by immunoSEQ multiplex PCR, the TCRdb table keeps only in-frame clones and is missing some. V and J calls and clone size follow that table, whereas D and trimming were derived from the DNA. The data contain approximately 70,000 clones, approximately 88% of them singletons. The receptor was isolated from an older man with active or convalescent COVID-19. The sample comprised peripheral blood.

The CDR3 reads CASSPIPSGGSSPLHF. In nucleotides, the CDR3 is TGTGCCAGCTCACCAATACCGTCAGGGGGAAGTTCACCCCTCCACTTT. The V call is TRBV18, the J call TRBJ1-6; TRBD1 aligns across 7 bases. This CDR3 spans 16 amino acids. The J segment lost 9 bases and the V segment lost 2 bases, leaving 10 bases of the junction unmatched. CDR1 KGHSH and CDR2 LQKENI come from the germline V gene.